This T cell receptor (beta chain) was recovered during a study of early T cells in non-severe SARS-CoV-2 infection. Unique molecular identifier tags were affixed to discrete cDNA molecules. Each CDR3 protein gets one entry after TCRdb re-called the 5' RACE reads with MiXCR. The repertoire has about 89,000 distinct CDR3 sequences, approximately 14% of them found once; the top ten carry just under 0.6%. This clonotype was counted a few times. The specimen sequenced was whole blood. The TCR comes from an adult who was a healthcare worker with PCR-confirmed SARS-CoV-2 infection or an uninfected control (not recorded which).

CDR3 sequence reads: CASSLVPAGGYNEQFF. As DNA, the CDR3 is TGTGCCAGCAGCTTGGTGCCAGCGGGGGGCTACAATGAGCAGTTCTTC. The chain employs TRBV5-4 and TRBJ2-1; 9 bases match TRBD2. Germline CDR1 reads SGHNT; CDR2 reads YYREEE (reference sequence). The V gene end was trimmed by 0 bases and the J gene end by 3 bases; junction bases not matched to a gene: 4. The CDR3 consists of 16 residues.